Listed below are T cell receptor beta chains from one sample, sequenced in a study of CD8 T cells in ankylosing spondylitis. MiXCR, run by TCRdb on the 5' RACE reads, gives a single entry per CDR3 protein. The table shows tens of thousands of distinct CDR3 sequences, with 6.2% occurring only once. Sequencing was performed on synovial fluid, either unsorted or a sorted T cell fraction (not recorded which). These receptors came from a male donor with ankylosing spondylitis. Both conserved end residues are part of each CDR3. Fields, in order: clone size, J gene, D gene, V gene, CDR3 protein, CDR3 DNA. A D gene is named only where the DNA matches it firmly. Clone size is shown for a subset of rows, as once, few, many or a class of expanded clone.

clone size: .; J gene: TRBJ2-1; D gene: TRBD1; V gene: TRBV3-1; CDR3 protein: CASSLRDRYSYNEQFF; CDR3 DNA: TGTGCCAGCAGCCTCCGGGACAGATACTCCTACAATGAGCAGTTCTTC
clone size: many; J gene: TRBJ2-7; D gene: .; V gene: TRBV7-8; CDR3 protein: CASSLVSDRTYEQYF; CDR3 DNA: TGTGCCAGCAGCTTAGTTTCGGACCGAACCTACGAGCAGTACTTC
clone size: many; J gene: TRBJ1-2; D gene: TRBD1; V gene: TRBV5-1; CDR3 protein: CASSTDPGTAGGYTF; CDR3 DNA: TGCGCCAGCAGCACAGATCCCGGGACAGCTGGGGGCTACACCTTC
clone size: few; J gene: TRBJ2-3; D gene: TRBD2; V gene: TRBV24-1; CDR3 protein: CATSGARLAGSTDTQYF; CDR3 DNA: TGTGCCACCAGTGGGGCGAGACTAGCGGGAAGCACAGATACGCAGTATTTT
clone size: many; J gene: TRBJ1-2; D gene: .; V gene: TRBV7-2; CDR3 protein: CASSPDRTANYGYTF; CDR3 DNA: TGTGCCAGCAGTCCGGACAGAACGGCTAACTATGGCTACACCTTC
clone size: many; J gene: TRBJ2-7; D gene: TRBD1; V gene: TRBV20-1; CDR3 protein: CSARNSGRQGAYEQYF; CDR3 DNA: TGCAGTGCTAGAAATTCTGGGAGACAGGGAGCCTACGAGCAGTACTTC
clone size: many; J gene: TRBJ2-3; D gene: .; V gene: TRBV7-3; CDR3 protein: CASSLDLSTDTQYF; CDR3 DNA: TGTGCCAGCAGCTTGGATTTGTCCACAGATACGCAGTATTTT
clone size: few; J gene: TRBJ1-1; D gene: .; V gene: TRBV7-3; CDR3 protein: CASSLGGGWRIDTEAFF; CDR3 DNA: TGTGCCAGCAGCCTTGGGGGGGGATGGAGGATTGACACTGAAGCTTTCTTT
clone size: .; J gene: TRBJ2-4; D gene: .; V gene: TRBV25-1; CDR3 protein: CASSGWDSQLDIQYF; CDR3 DNA: TGTGCCAGCAGTGGTTGGGACTCCCAGCTCGACATTCAGTACTTC
clone size: many; J gene: TRBJ2-1; D gene: TRBD2; V gene: TRBV6-1; CDR3 protein: CASSPRGLAGVGFYNEQFF; CDR3 DNA: TGTGCCAGCAGTCCACGAGGACTAGCGGGGGTGGGGTTCTACAATGAGCAGTTCTTC
clone size: .; J gene: TRBJ1-2; D gene: .; V gene: TRBV7-9; CDR3 protein: CASSRQLRGGYTF; CDR3 DNA: TGTGCCAGCAGCCGACAGCTCCGAGGCGGCTACACCTTC
clone size: medium-sized; J gene: TRBJ2-7; D gene: .; V gene: TRBV7-2; CDR3 protein: CASSLVDGDYEQYF; CDR3 DNA: TGTGCCAGCAGCTTAGTTGACGGAGACTACGAGCAGTACTTC
clone size: few; J gene: TRBJ2-7; D gene: TRBD1; V gene: TRBV3-1; CDR3 protein: CASSQAPQGVEQYF; CDR3 DNA: TGTGCCAGCAGCCAAGCCCCCCAGGGGGTCGAGCAGTACTTC
clone size: .; J gene: TRBJ2-3; D gene: TRBD1; V gene: TRBV9; CDR3 protein: CASSVGGTGYYTDTQYF; CDR3 DNA: TGTGCCAGCAGCGTAGGTGGGACAGGGTATTACACAGATACGCAGTATTTT
clone size: many; J gene: TRBJ2-7; D gene: TRBD1; V gene: TRBV2; CDR3 protein: CASRTGQSYEQYF; CDR3 DNA: TGTGCCAGCAGGACGGGACAGTCCTACGAGCAGTACTTC
clone size: .; J gene: TRBJ2-2; D gene: .; V gene: TRBV12-5; CDR3 protein: CASGSPGIVGNTGELFF; CDR3 DNA: TGTGCTAGTGGTTCCCCAGGAATAGTGGGGAACACCGGGGAGCTGTTTTTT
clone size: many; J gene: TRBJ2-5; D gene: .; V gene: TRBV6-1; CDR3 protein: CASTKQRVTVEETQYF; CDR3 DNA: TGTGCCAGCACCAAACAAAGGGTGACAGTAGAAGAGACCCAGTACTTC
clone size: .; J gene: TRBJ1-4; D gene: .; V gene: TRBV12-3/TRBV12-4; CDR3 protein: CASSFLRRVGEKLFF; CDR3 DNA: TGTGCCAGCAGTTTTCTTCGACGGGTGGGTGAAAAACTGTTTTTT
clone size: .; J gene: TRBJ2-5; D gene: TRBD1; V gene: TRBV5-6; CDR3 protein: CASSSGAGQGETQYF; CDR3 DNA: TGTGCCAGCAGCTCGGGGGCGGGACAGGGTGAGACCCAGTACTTC
clone size: few; J gene: TRBJ2-6; D gene: TRBD1; V gene: TRBV18; CDR3 protein: CASSLNRGFRSGANVLTF; CDR3 DNA: TGTGCCAGCTCACTCAACAGGGGCTTTCGGTCTGGGGCCAACGTCCTGACTTTC
clone size: .; J gene: TRBJ1-2; D gene: .; V gene: TRBV5-1; CDR3 protein: CASSLDTPGRGYTF; CDR3 DNA: TGCGCCAGCAGCTTAGACACGCCCGGGCGAGGCTACACCTTC
clone size: many; J gene: TRBJ2-3; D gene: TRBD2; V gene: TRBV20-1; CDR3 protein: CSALGLAGFSDTQYF; CDR3 DNA: TGCAGTGCCCTGGGACTAGCTGGGTTTTCAGATACGCAGTATTTT
clone size: many; J gene: TRBJ1-4; D gene: .; V gene: TRBV11-3; CDR3 protein: CASSLDRGRVNEKLFF; CDR3 DNA: TGTGCCAGCAGCTTAGACCGGGGTCGGGTAAATGAAAAACTGTTTTTT
clone size: many; J gene: TRBJ2-1; D gene: TRBD1; V gene: TRBV3-1; CDR3 protein: CASSHTGTGVNEQFF; CDR3 DNA: TGTGCCAGCAGCCATACCGGGACAGGGGTAAATGAGCAGTTCTTC
clone size: few; J gene: TRBJ1-1; D gene: .; V gene: TRBV20-1; CDR3 protein: CSAPNENTEAFF; CDR3 DNA: TGCAGTGCTCCAAACGAGAACACTGAAGCTTTCTTT
clone size: many; J gene: TRBJ2-3; D gene: .; V gene: TRBV7-2; CDR3 protein: CASSLVGGTFGDTQYF; CDR3 DNA: TGTGCCAGCAGCCTAGTGGGCGGGACCTTCGGAGATACGCAGTATTTT